One and the same sample provided the 23 T cell receptor beta chains below, sequenced in a study of blood T cell repertoires in COVID-19. The repertoire was sequenced with immunoSEQ multiplex PCR; TCRdb's copy has only in-frame clones and lacks some. The data contain around 140,000 clones, 60% to 80% of them singletons. The material sequenced was peripheral blood. Receptor source: a woman aged 45-65 years with active or convalescent COVID-19.

The V call is TRBV6-5, the J call TRBJ1-6; 8 bases align to TRBD1. This CDR3 has 15 residues. Germline CDR1 MNHEY, CDR2 SVGAGI. J lost 6 bases, V lost 5 bases, and 6 bases had no gene match. The CDR3 here is CASSLTGVRNSPLHF. The CDR3 coding sequence is TGTGCCAGCAGTCTGACAGGGGTCCGTAATTCACCCCTCCACTTT.

This sequence joins TRBV7-2 and TRBJ2-5, with 13 nucleotides matching TRBD2. CDR1 is SGHTA, CDR2 FQGNSA, per germline. Unmatched junction bases numbered 3, after V lost 3 bases and J lost 2 bases. The CDR3 is 16 amino acids. The CDR3 bases are TGTGCCAGCAGCTTGGGGACTAGCGGGGTTCAAGAGACCCAGTACTTC. Amino acids: CASSLGTSGVQETQYF.

The rearrangement links TRBV5-8 to TRBJ2-3; possible D gene TRBD1, 5 bases. The ends were cut back, 1 base at V and 8 bases at J, with 14 bases in the middle. Germline V gene sequence: CDR1 SGHTS, CDR2 YDEGEE. The CDR3 is 14 amino acids. The CDR3 loop reads CASSLRGYQSTQYF. CDR3 bases: TGTGCCAGCAGCTTGAGGGGATACCAGAGTACGCAGTATTTT.

V gene TRBV7-8 combines with J gene TRBJ2-7; a weak D match, TRBD2 (5 bases). Germline values: CDR1 SGHVS, CDR2 FQNEAQ. This CDR3 has 13 amino acids. With 5 bases removed from V and 7 bases from J, the gap between germline ends came to 15 bases. The CDR3 DNA sequence: TGTGCCAGCAGCCCCGGACCTAGCAGGGAGCAGTACTTC. Amino acids: CASSPGPSREQYF.

The V call is TRBV30, the J call TRBJ2-5, with a tentative D call TRBD2 (5 bases). V was pared by 6 bases and J by 2 bases, with 19 bases between. The V gene's germline CDR1 is GTSNPN and CDR2 SVGIG (reference sequence). The CDR3 has 15 residues. The CDR3 DNA follows: TGTGCCTGTGGCCGGACTGGTAACCTACAAGAGACCCAGTACTTC. Translation gives CACGRTGNLQETQYF.

The chain combines TRBV4-2 with TRBJ1-1; the D gene is possibly TRBD1 (5 bases). Germline V gives CDR1 LGHNA, CDR2 YNFKEQ. This CDR3 is built from 14 residues. V was trimmed by 3 bases and J by 7 bases, leaving 15 bases between them. CDR3 region: CASSHGTGQNEAFF. The CDR3, as DNA: TGTGCCAGCAGCCATGGCACAGGACAAAATGAAGCTTTCTTT.

This chain uses TRBV30 with TRBJ1-1; D is perhaps TRBD1 (5 bases). The V end lost 2 bases, the J end lost 7 bases, and 8 bases lay between the germline ends. The CDR3 is 11 amino acids. Germline V gene data show CDR1 as GTSNPN and CDR2 as SVGIG (reference sequence). The CDR3 nucleotides read TGTGCCTGGAGTCTGGGGGGTGAAGCTTTCTTT. It translates to CAWSLGGEAFF.

This clone has a single count. V gene TRBV11-2 combines with J gene TRBJ2-7, with 7 bases fitting TRBD1. With 5 bases clipped from V and 6 bases from J, the junction kept 10 bases outside the gene matches. Germline values: CDR1 SGHAT, CDR2 FQNNGV. The CDR3 loop spans 14 amino acids. The CDR3 reads CASSPIGNRGEQYF. The DNA for the CDR3 is TGTGCCAGCAGCCCCATAGGAAACAGGGGCGAGCAGTACTTC.

CDR3 nucleotide sequence: TGTGCCAGCAGCCACCGTTTTAACTATGGCTACACCTTC. Its translation: CASSHRFNYGYTF. The chain is built from TRBV14 and TRBJ1-2; no reliable D call. CDR1 SGHDN and CDR2 FVKESK come from the germline V gene. This CDR3 contains 13 residues. V was pared by 3 bases and J by 1 base, with 6 bases between.

This chain joins TRBV6-2 or TRBV6-3 and TRBJ1-4; no reliable D call. The CDR3 runs 15 residues. CDR1 is MNHEY and CDR2 is SVGEGT in the germline V gene. Trimming pared 0 bases from V and 5 bases from J, leaving 10 bases between. The CDR3 region has the DNA TGTGCCAGCAGTTACTCGACGCCGGGGAATGAAAAACTGTTTTTT. It yields the protein CASSYSTPGNEKLFF.

V gene TRBV5-4 combines with J gene TRBJ1-1; 11 bases fit TRBD1. The length of the CDR3 is 16 residues. The ends lost 3 bases at V and 4 bases at J; junction bases unmatched: 8. Looked up from germline, CDR1 is SGHNT and CDR2 is YYREEE (reference sequence). The CDR3 reads CASSYGQGARGTEAFF. DNA of the CDR3: TGTGCCAGCAGCTACGGACAGGGGGCCAGGGGCACTGAAGCTTTCTTT.

The rearrangement joins TRBV15 to TRBJ2-1, with 8 bases aligning to TRBD2. V dropped 0 bases and J dropped 7; count of bases not matched to a gene: 14. There are 18 residues in the CDR3. Germline V gene lookup returns CDR1 LNHNV and CDR2 YYDKDF (reference sequence). CDR3 protein: CATSRDRGGAGRGNEQFF. DNA for the CDR3: TGTGCCACCAGCAGAGACCGGGGGGGAGCGGGAAGGGGTAATGAGCAGTTCTTC. Looking up the rest from reference TRBV15 and TRBJ2-1 gives the full variable domain: DAMVIQNPRYQVTQFGKPVTLSCSQTLNHNVMYWYQQKSSQAPKLLFHYYDKDFNNEADTPDNFQSRRPNTSFCFLDIRSPGLGDTAMYLCATSRDRGGAGRGNEQFFGPGTRLTVL.

The chain combines TRBV5-4 with TRBJ2-1; 13 bases fit TRBD2. CDR1 SGHNT and CDR2 YYREEE come from the germline V gene (reference sequence). The CDR3 spans 15 residues. V trimming: 4 bases; J trimming: 8 bases; junction bases outside the gene matches: 6. The CDR3 nucleotides read TGTGCCAGCAGCCCTTGGACTAGCGGGAGCGATGAGCAGTTCTTC. Protein sequence: CASSPWTSGSDEQFF. Drawing the rest from reference TRBV5-4 and TRBJ2-1, the complete variable domain is ETGVTQSPTHLIKTRGQQVTLRCSSQSGHNTVSWYQQALGQGPQFIFQYYREEENGRGNFPPRFSGLQFPNYSSELNVNALELDDSALYLCASSPWTSGSDEQFFGPGTRLTVL.

The V and J genes are TRBV3-1 (or the pseudogene TRBV3-2) and TRBJ2-5; 13 bases match TRBD2. Per the germline V gene, CDR1 is LGHDT and CDR2 is YNNKEL (reference sequence). V shed 4 bases, J shed 2 bases, and the junction held 4 bases outside the gene matches. This CDR3 contains 16 residues. In DNA form, the CDR3 reads TGTGCCAGCAGCCCCAGGACTAGCGGGGGTCAAGAGACCCAGTACTTC. It is translated as CASSPRTSGGQETQYF.

The chain joins TRBV29-1 to TRBJ1-1; TRBD1 aligns across 9 bases. CDR1 and CDR2 from the germline V gene are SQVTM and ANQGSEA. The length of the CDR3 is 13 residues. Unmatched junction bases numbered 8, after V lost 7 bases and J lost 5 bases. The CDR3, as DNA: TGCAGCGGAACGACAGGGGGGAGGACTGAAGCTTTCTTT. Its protein product is CSGTTGGRTEAFF.

The rearrangement uses TRBV25-1 and TRBJ2-1, with D perhaps TRBD2 (5 bases). Looked up from germline, CDR1 is MGHDK and CDR2 is SYGVNS. Trimming removed 2 bases from V and 9 bases from J, with 20 bases in between. This CDR3 region has 16 residues. This CDR3 is CASSEDSGGGLGEQFF. The CDR3 DNA follows: TGTGCCAGCAGTGAAGATTCGGGCGGAGGTCTGGGTGAGCAGTTCTTC.

The chain couples TRBV7-2 to TRBJ2-1, with 11 bases matching TRBD2. The CDR3 is 19 residues long. J was trimmed by 7 bases and V by 4 bases; bases with no gene match: 18. Germline-derived CDR1 and CDR2 are SGHTA and FQGNSA. CDR3 amino acids: CASSSARMGLAEDGNEQFF. DNA of the CDR3: TGTGCCAGCAGCTCAGCCCGGATGGGACTAGCGGAAGACGGGAATGAGCAGTTCTTC.

This clone was observed once. The J gene is TRBJ2-5, the V gene TRBV29-1; 10 bases are a match to TRBD2. Germline V gives CDR1 SQVTM, CDR2 ANQGSEA. CDR3 length: 15 amino acids. The V and J ends lost 3 bases and 5 bases, in that order; junction bases with no gene match: 9. CDR3 sequence reads: CSVDGASGGRETQYF. The CDR3 region has the DNA TGCAGCGTTGACGGTGCTAGCGGGGGAAGGGAGACCCAGTACTTC. Drawing the rest from reference TRBV29-1 and TRBJ2-5, the complete variable domain is SAVISQKPSRDICQRGTSLTIQCQVDSQVTMMFWYRQQPGQSLTLIATANQGSEATYESGFVIDKFPISRPNLTFSTLTVSNMSPEDSSIYLCSVDGASGGRETQYFGPGTRLLVL.

This clone has only one observation. The V gene is TRBV7-2, the J gene TRBJ2-7; D is perhaps TRBD2 (5 bases). Germline CDR1 and CDR2: SGHTA and FQGNSA. The CDR3 is made up of 15 amino acids. The V and J ends lost 5 bases and 0 bases respectively, with 14 bases between them. This CDR3 reads CASSPGPSSSYEQYF. As DNA, the CDR3 is TGTGCCAGCAGCCCCGGCCCTAGCAGCTCCTACGAGCAGTACTTC.

The chain recombines TRBV2 with TRBJ2-3; possible D gene TRBD1, 6 bases. The V end was cut by 8 bases, the J end by 6 bases, with 27 bases between. The germline CDR1 and CDR2 sequences are SNHLY and FYNNEI. This CDR3 region has 17 residues. The CDR3 nucleotides are TGTGCCAGCCGACCAGGGGCGTTTAGGGGGAGAATTGATACGCAGTATTTT. Encoded protein: CASRPGAFRGRIDTQYF.

The rearrangement links TRBV18 to TRBJ1-2; 7 bases map to TRBD1. The CDR3 sequence is 12 residues long. CDR1 KGHSH and CDR2 LQKENI come from the germline V gene. Trimming took 5 bases from V and 3 from J; bases not matched to a gene: 0. The CDR3 loop is CASSTGDYGYTF. CDR3 coding DNA: TGTGCCAGCTCAACAGGGGACTATGGCTACACCTTC. The full variable domain, in which reference TRBV18 and TRBJ1-2 provide the parts outside the CDR3, is NAGVMQNPRHLVRRRGQEARLRCSPMKGHSHVYWYRQLPEEGLKFMVYLQKENIIDESGMPKERFSAEFPKEGPSILRIQQVVRGDSAAYFCASSTGDYGYTFGSGTRLTVV.

The V call is TRBV28, the J call TRBJ1-1, with D tentatively TRBD1 (5 bases). V lost 6 bases, J lost 1 base, and 9 bases lay in between. Per germline, CDR1 MDHEN and CDR2 SYDVKM. CDR3 length: 13 residues. The DNA for the CDR3 is TGTGCCAGCAGACTCACAGGGAACACTGAAGCTTTCTTT. Its protein is CASRLTGNTEAFF.

The DNA for the CDR3 is TGTGCCAGCAGCTTACAGGGGTACTATGGCTACACCTTC. Its translation: CASSLQGYYGYTF. V usage is TRBV7-6 and J usage is TRBJ1-2; TRBD1 is a possible D gene (6 bases). The germline gives CDR1 SGHVS, CDR2 FNYEAQ. This CDR3 has 13 amino acids. The V end lost 2 bases, the J end lost 3 bases, and 7 bases lay between the germline ends. The full variable domain, rest sourced from reference TRBV7-6 and TRBJ1-2, is GAGVSQSPRYKVTKRGQDVALRCDPISGHVSLYWYRQALGQGPEFLTYFNYEAQQDKSGLPNDRFSAERPEGSISTLTIQRTEQRDSAMYRCASSLQGYYGYTFGSGTRLTVV.